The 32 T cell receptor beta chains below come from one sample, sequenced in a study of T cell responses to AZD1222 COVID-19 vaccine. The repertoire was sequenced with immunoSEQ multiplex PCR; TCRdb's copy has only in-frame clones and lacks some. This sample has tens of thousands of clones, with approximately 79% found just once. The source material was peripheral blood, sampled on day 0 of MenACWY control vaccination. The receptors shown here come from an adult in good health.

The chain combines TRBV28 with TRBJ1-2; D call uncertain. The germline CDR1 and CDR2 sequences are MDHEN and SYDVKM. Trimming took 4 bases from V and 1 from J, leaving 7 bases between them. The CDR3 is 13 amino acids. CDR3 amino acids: CASSSIDNYGYTF. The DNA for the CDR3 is TGTGCCAGCAGTTCTATAGATAACTATGGCTACACCTTC.

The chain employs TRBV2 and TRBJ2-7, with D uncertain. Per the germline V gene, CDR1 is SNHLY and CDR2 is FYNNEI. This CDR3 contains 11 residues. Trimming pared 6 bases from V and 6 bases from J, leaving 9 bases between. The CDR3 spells CASRARREQYF. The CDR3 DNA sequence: TGTGCCAGCAGGGCGCGACGCGAGCAGTACTTC.

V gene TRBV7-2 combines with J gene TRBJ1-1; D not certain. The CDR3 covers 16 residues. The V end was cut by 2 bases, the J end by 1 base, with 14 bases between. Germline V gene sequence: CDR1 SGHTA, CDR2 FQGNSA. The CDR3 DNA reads TGTGCCAGCAGCTTACCCCTTGGTTCGGGGAACACTGAAGCTTTCTTT. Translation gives CASSLPLGSGNTEAFF.

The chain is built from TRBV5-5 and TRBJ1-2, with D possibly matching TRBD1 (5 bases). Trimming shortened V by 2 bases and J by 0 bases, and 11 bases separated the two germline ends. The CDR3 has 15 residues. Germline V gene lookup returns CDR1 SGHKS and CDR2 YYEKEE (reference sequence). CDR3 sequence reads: CASSFSGTTNYGYTF. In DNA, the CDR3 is TGTGCCAGCAGCTTTTCGGGGACCACTAACTATGGCTACACCTTC.

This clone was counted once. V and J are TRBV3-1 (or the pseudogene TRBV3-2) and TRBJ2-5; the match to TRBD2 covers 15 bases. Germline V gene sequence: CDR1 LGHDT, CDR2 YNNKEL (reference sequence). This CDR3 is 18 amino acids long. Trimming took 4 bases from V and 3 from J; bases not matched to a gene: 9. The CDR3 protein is CASSLGLAGGPSKETQYF. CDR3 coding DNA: TGTGCCAGCAGCCTCGGACTAGCGGGGGGGCCATCAAAAGAGACCCAGTACTTC.

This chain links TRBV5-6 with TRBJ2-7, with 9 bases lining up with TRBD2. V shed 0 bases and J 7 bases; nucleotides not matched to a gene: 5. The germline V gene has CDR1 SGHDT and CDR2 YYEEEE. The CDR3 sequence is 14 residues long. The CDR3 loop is CASSLGTSAGEQYV. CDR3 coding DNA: TGTGCCAGCAGCTTGGGGACTAGCGCGGGGGAGCAGTACGTC.

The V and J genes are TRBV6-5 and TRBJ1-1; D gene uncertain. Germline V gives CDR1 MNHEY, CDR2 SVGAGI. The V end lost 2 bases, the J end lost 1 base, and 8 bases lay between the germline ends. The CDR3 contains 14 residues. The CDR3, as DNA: TGTGCCAGCAGTTACCTCGGCAAGAACACTGAAGCTTTCTTT. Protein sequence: CASSYLGKNTEAFF.

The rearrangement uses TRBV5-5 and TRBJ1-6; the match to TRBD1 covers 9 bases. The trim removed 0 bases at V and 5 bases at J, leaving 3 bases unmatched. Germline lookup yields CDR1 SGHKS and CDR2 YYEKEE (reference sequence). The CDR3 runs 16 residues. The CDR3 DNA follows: TGTGCCAGCAGCTTGGGGGACAGGGCGAATAATTCACCCCTCCACTTT. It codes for CASSLGDRANNSPLHF.

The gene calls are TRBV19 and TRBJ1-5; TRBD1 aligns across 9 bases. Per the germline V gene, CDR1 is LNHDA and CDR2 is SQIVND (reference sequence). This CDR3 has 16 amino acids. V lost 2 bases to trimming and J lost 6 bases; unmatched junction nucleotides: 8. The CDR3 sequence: CASSITGQGGGQPQHF. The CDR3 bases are TGTGCCAGTAGTATAACGGGACAGGGAGGGGGTCAGCCCCAGCATTTT.

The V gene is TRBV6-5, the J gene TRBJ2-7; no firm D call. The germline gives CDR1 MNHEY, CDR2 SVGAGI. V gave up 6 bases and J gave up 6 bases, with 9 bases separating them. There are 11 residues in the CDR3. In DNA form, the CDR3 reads TGTGCCAGCAGGGAGCTAGGCGAGCAGTACTTC. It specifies CASRELGEQYF.

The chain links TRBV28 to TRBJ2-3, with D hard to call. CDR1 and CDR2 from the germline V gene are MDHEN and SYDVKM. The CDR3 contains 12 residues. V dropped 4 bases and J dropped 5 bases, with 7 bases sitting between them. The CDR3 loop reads CASSSGLDTQYF. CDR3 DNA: TGTGCCAGCAGTTCCGGATTAGATACGCAGTATTTT.

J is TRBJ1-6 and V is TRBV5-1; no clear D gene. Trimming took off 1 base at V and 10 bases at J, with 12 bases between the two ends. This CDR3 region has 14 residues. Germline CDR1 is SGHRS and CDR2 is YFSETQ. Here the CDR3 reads CASSLLGATSPLHF. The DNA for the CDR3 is TGCGCCAGCAGCTTGTTGGGTGCAACGTCACCCCTCCACTTT.

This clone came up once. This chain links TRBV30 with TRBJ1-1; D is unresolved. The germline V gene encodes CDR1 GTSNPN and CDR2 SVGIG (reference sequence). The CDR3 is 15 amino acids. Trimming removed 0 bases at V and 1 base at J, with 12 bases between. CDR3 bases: TGTGCCTGGAGTGTACTGCCCCCAAGGAACACTGAAGCTTTCTTT. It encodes CAWSVLPPRNTEAFF.

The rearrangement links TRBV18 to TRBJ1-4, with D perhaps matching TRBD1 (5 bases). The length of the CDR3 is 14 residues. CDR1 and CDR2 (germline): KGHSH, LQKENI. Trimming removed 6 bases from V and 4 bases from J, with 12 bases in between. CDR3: CASSIGGINEKLFF. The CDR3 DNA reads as TGTGCCAGCTCTATCGGGGGAATTAATGAAAAACTGTTTTTT.

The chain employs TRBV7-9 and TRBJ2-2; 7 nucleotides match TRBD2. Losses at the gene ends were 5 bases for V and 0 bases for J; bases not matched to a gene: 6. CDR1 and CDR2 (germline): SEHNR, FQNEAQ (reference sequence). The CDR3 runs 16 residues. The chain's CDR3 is CASSHGLGTNTGELFF. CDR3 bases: TGTGCCAGCAGCCACGGACTAGGAACGAACACCGGGGAGCTGTTTTTT. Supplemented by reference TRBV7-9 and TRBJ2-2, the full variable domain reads DTGVSQNPRHKITKRGQNVTFRCDPISEHNRLYWYRQTLGQGPEFLTYFQNEAQLEKSRLLSDRFSAERPKGSFSTLEIQRTEQGDSAMYLCASSHGLGTNTGELFFGEGSRLTVL.

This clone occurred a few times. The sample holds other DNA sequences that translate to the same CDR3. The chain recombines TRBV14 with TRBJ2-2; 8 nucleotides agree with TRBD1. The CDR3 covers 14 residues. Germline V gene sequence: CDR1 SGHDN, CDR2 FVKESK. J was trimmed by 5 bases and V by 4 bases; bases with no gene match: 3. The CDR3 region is CASSPRTGTGELFF. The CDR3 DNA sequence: TGTGCCAGCAGCCCGAGGACAGGGACCGGGGAGCTGTTTTTT.

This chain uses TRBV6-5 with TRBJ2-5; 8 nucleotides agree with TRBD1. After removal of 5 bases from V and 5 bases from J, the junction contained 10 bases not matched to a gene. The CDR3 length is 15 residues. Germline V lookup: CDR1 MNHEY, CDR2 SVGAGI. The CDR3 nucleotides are TGTGCCAGCAGTCAATATAAGGACAGGGAGGAGACCCAGTACTTC. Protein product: CASSQYKDREETQYF.

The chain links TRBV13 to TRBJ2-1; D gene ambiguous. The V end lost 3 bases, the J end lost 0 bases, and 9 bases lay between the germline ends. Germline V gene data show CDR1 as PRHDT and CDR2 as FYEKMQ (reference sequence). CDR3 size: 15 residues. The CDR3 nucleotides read TGTGCCAGCAGCTTTTACTTGACCTCCTACAATGAGCAGTTCTTC. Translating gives CASSFYLTSYNEQFF.

The CDR3 DNA is TGTGCCAGCAGTTACGACAGGGACACTGAAGCTTTCTTT. It specifies CASSYDRDTEAFF. The chain joins TRBV6-5 to TRBJ1-1; 7 nucleotides match TRBD1. Germline V gene data show CDR1 as MNHEY and CDR2 as SVGAGI. The CDR3 is 13 amino acids. Germline trimming cut 2 bases from V and 3 bases from J; bases unmatched to any gene: 0.

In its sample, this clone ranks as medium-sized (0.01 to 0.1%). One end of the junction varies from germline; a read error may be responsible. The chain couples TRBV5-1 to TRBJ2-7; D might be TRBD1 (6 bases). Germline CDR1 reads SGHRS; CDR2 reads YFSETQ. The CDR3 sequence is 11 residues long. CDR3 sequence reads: CASSIDRILVF. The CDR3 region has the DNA TGCGCCAGCAGCATCGACAGGATCTTGGTCTTC.

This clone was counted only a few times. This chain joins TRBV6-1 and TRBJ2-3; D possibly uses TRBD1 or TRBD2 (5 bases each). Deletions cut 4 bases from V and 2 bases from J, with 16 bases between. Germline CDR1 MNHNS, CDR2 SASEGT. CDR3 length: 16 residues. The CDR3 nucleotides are TGTGCCAGCAGTGGAACTATCAGGGAGCCCACAGATACGCAGTATTTT. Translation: CASSGTIREPTDTQYF.

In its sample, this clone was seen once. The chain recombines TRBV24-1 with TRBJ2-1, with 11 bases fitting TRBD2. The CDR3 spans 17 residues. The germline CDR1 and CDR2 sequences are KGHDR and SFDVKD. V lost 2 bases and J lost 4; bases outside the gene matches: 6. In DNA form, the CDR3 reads TGTGCCACCAGTGATTATGGACTAGCGGGCCTTTACAATGAGCAGTTCTTC. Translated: CATSDYGLAGLYNEQFF.

CDR3 region: CASSFSFLLGSPEAFF. Written as DNA, the CDR3 is TGTGCCAGCAGTTTTAGCTTTTTGCTTGGTTCTCCGGAAGCTTTCTTT. The chain links TRBV28 to TRBJ1-1; D uncertain. The CDR3 has 16 residues. Trimming took 3 bases from V and 8 from J, leaving 22 bases between them. Germline assignment: CDR1 MDHEN and CDR2 SYDVKM.

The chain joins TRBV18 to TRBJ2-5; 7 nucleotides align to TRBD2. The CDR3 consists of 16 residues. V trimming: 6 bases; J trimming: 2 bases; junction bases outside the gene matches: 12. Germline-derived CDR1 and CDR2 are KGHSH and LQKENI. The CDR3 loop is CASSPTSGGDQETQYF. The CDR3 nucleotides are TGTGCCAGCTCCCCAACGTCGGGAGGCGATCAAGAGACCCAGTACTTC.

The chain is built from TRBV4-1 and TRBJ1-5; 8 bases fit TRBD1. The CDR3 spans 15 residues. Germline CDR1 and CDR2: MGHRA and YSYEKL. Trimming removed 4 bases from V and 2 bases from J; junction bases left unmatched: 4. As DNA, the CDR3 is TGCGCCAGCAGCCGAGAGGGACAGGGCAATCAGCCCCAGCATTTT. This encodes CASSREGQGNQPQHF.

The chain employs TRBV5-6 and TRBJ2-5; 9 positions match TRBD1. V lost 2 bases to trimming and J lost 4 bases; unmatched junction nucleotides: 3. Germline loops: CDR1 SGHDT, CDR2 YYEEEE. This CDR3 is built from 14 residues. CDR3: CASSLPGQGETQYF. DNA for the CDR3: TGTGCCAGCAGCTTACCGGGACAGGGAGAGACCCAGTACTTC.

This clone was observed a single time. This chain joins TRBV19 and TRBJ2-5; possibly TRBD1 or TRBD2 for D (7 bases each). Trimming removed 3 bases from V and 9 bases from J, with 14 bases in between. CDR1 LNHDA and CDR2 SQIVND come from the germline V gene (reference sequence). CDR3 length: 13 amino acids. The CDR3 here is CASSMTAGGAQYF. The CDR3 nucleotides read TGTGCCAGTAGTATGACGGCAGGGGGGGCCCAGTACTTC.

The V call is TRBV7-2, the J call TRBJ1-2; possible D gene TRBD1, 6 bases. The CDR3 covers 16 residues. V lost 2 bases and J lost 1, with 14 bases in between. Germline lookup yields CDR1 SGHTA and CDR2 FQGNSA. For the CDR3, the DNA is TGTGCCAGCAGCTTAAAAGGGCAGGGGATTAACTATGGCTACACCTTC. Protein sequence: CASSLKGQGINYGYTF.

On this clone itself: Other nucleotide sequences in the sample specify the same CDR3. CDR3 sequence reads: CASSLERRELFF. Written as DNA, the CDR3 is TGTGCCAGCAGCTTAGAGCGGCGAGAGCTGTTTTTT. V usage is TRBV5-8 and J usage is TRBJ2-2; D possibly corresponds to TRBD2 (5 bases). The CDR3 is made up of 12 amino acids. The germline V and J ends were trimmed by 2 bases and 11 bases, with 10 bases remaining between them. Looked up from germline, CDR1 is SGHTS and CDR2 is YDEGEE.

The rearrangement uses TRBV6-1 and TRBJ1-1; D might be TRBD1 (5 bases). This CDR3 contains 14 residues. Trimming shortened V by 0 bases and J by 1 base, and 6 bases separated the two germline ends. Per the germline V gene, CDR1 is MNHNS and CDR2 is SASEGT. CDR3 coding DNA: TGTGCCAGCAGTGAAGCAGGGACGAACACTGAAGCTTTCTTT. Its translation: CASSEAGTNTEAFF.

The CDR3 protein is CASSLRGASSYEQYV. The CDR3 DNA follows: TGTGCCAGCAGTTTACGAGGGGCGAGCTCCTACGAGCAGTACGTC. The chain employs TRBV27 and TRBJ2-7; D is possibly TRBD1 or TRBD2 (5 bases each). Germline CDR1 and CDR2: MNHEY and SMNVEV (reference sequence). Trimming cost V 2 bases and J 0 bases, with 11 bases left between them. The CDR3 has 15 amino acids.

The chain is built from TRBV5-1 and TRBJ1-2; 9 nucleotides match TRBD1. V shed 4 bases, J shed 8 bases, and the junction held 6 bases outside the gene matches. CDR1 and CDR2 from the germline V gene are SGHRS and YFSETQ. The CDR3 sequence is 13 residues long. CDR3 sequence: CASSITGGEGYTF. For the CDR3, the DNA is TGCGCCAGCAGCATAACAGGGGGCGAGGGCTACACCTTC.